These T cell receptor beta chains were read from a single sample in a study of CD8+CD57+ T cells in acquired aplastic anemia. One entry per CDR3 protein, called by TCRdb with MiXCR from the reads. The sample consists of 150,000 to 200,000 distinct CDR3 sequences, approximately 48% of them appearing once. Sequencing was done on a sample of sorted CD4+, CD8+, or CD8+CD57+ T cells (not recorded which) from PBMCs. Receptor source: a human donor with aplastic anemia. Both conserved end residues are part of each CDR3. The D gene is left open where the match is weak. Size is omitted from some rows. Given values are once, few, many or a class for expanded clones.

d_call	v_call	clone_size	j_call	cdr3_aa	cdr3_nt
TRBD2	TRBV29-1	.	TRBJ2-1	CSVKSGGTTTHNEQFF	TGCAGCGTTAAGAGCGGGGGGACGACAACCCACAATGAGCAGTTCTTC
.	TRBV14	many	TRBJ1-2	CASSQGLRRGYTF	TGTGCCAGCAGCCAAGGGCTCCGGCGAGGCTACACCTTC
TRBD2	TRBV10-3	.	TRBJ2-5	CAIRPGLAGVGETQYF	TGTGCCATCAGACCTGGACTAGCGGGAGTGGGGGAGACCCAGTACTTC
.	TRBV2	.	TRBJ1-2	CASSPSTGLTNYGYTF	TGTGCCAGCAGTCCAAGTACGGGACTGACTAACTATGGCTACACCTTC
TRBD1	TRBV10-3	.	TRBJ2-2	CAIRKTGESAGELFF	TGTGCCATCAGGAAGACAGGGGAATCGGCCGGGGAGCTGTTTTTT
.	TRBV2	.	TRBJ1-1	CASSEWANTEAFF	TGTGCCAGCAGTGAGTGGGCCAATACTGAAGCTTTCTTT
.	TRBV2	.	TRBJ1-2	CASRTRDGYGYTF	TGTGCCAGCAGAACCCGGGACGGCTATGGCTACACCTTC
.	TRBV6-5	many	TRBJ2-7	CASSYGQGNGNEQYF	TGTGCCAGCAGTTACGGGCAGGGAAATGGTAACGAGCAGTACTTC
.	TRBV14	many	TRBJ2-7	CASSPGKGLGSYEQYF	TGTGCCAGCAGCCCCGGAAAAGGGCTTGGTTCCTACGAGCAGTACTTC
TRBD2	TRBV5-1	.	TRBJ2-7	CASSYAGGSSYEQYF	TGCGCCAGCAGCTATGCGGGGGGGAGCTCCTACGAGCAGTACTTC
TRBD1	TRBV11-1	.	TRBJ1-2	CASSITGGAYGYTF	TGTGCCAGCAGCATTACAGGGGGCGCCTATGGCTACACCTTC
.	TRBV7-8	many	TRBJ1-1	CASSLRAGGAGNTEAFF	TGTGCCAGCAGCTTACGAGCCGGGGGGGCAGGGAACACTGAAGCTTTCTTT
.	TRBV2	.	TRBJ1-1	CASSGVSTDTEAFF	TGTGCCAGCAGTGGGGTCTCGACAGACACTGAAGCTTTCTTT
.	TRBV7-8	many	TRBJ1-2	CASSLADSGAGGYTF	TGTGCCAGCAGCTTAGCCGATTCAGGGGCAGGAGGCTACACCTTC
.	TRBV25-1	few	TRBJ2-3	CASSEWAGGTDTQYF	TGTGCCAGCAGTGAATGGGCAGGGGGCACAGATACGCAGTATTTT
TRBD1	TRBV7-9	.	TRBJ1-2	CASSLNRGGGYTF	TGTGCCAGCAGCTTGAACAGGGGAGGGGGCTACACCTTC
.	TRBV19	.	TRBJ2-1	CASSSGVIDNEQFF	TGTGCCAGTAGTAGTGGGGTAATCGACAATGAGCAGTTCTTC
TRBD1	TRBV19	many	TRBJ1-4	CASNPLAGQGAGGNEKLFF	TGTGCCAGTAATCCGCTAGCGGGACAGGGGGCTGGCGGTAATGAAAAACTGTTTTTT
.	TRBV7-9	.	TRBJ1-6	CASSFSGPSLAALHF	TGTGCCAGCAGCTTCTCGGGGCCTAGCTTAGCGGCCCTCCACTTT
.	TRBV7-2	many	TRBJ2-6	CASSLMVYGANVLTF	TGTGCCAGCAGCTTAATGGTGTATGGGGCCAACGTCCTGACTTTC
.	TRBV7-2	many	TRBJ2-7	CASSLHSIGSYEQYF	TGTGCCAGCAGCTTACACAGTATAGGTTCCTACGAGCAGTACTTC
TRBD2	TRBV25-1	.	TRBJ2-5	CASSRWEGSETQYF	TGTGCCAGCAGCCGATGGGAGGGTAGTGAGACCCAGTACTTC
.	TRBV20-1	.	TRBJ2-1	CSAREGETGLLF	TGCAGTGCTAGAGAGGGAGAGACTGGGTTACTCTTC
.	TRBV6-2/TRBV6-3	many	TRBJ2-1	CASSNAKVYNEQFF	TGTGCCAGCAGTAACGCGAAGGTCTACAATGAGCAGTTCTTC
.	TRBV10-3	.	TRBJ1-1	CAISEGPATKIEAFF	TGTGCCATCAGTGAAGGACCAGCTACTAAAATTGAAGCTTTCTTT
.	TRBV7-9	.	TRBJ2-3	CASATDTQYF	TGTGCCAGCGCCACAGATACGCAATATTTT
.	TRBV12-3/TRBV12-4	many	TRBJ2-1	CASSLFLSSYNEQFF	TGTGCCAGCAGTTTATTTTTAAGCTCCTACAATGAGCAGTTCTTC
.	TRBV2	.	TRBJ1-2	CASGRGDGYTF	TGTGCCAGCGGTAGGGGGGATGGCTACACCTTC
.	TRBV24-1	many	TRBJ2-5	CATSDPNLGKETQYF	TGTGCCACCAGTGATCCTAATTTGGGGAAAGAGACCCAGTACTTC
.	TRBV15	.	TRBJ2-1	CATSNPPGGRNEQFF	TGTGCCACCAGCAACCCACCTGGAGGTCGCAATGAGCAGTTCTTC
.	TRBV20-1	many	TRBJ2-3	CSALKGRGDTQYF	TGCAGTGCCTTAAAGGGGCGAGGGGATACGCAGTATTTT
.	TRBV7-2	many	TRBJ1-4	CASRGFEAEKLFF	TGTGCCAGCAGAGGTTTCGAGGCTGAAAAACTGTTTTTT
TRBD1	TRBV18	.	TRBJ1-1	CASSPSTGVNTEAFF	TGTGCCAGCTCACCTTCGACAGGGGTGAACACTGAAGCTTTCTTT
TRBD2	TRBV20-1	once	TRBJ2-3	CSVPSGGAGDTQYF	TGCAGTGTTCCTAGCGGGGGGGCAGGAGATACGCAGTATTTT